Below, one TCR beta chain is given with its context. Its antigen is unidentified. This sample was taken from a study of radiotherapy plus CTLA-4 blockade in lung cancer. Study-level information: In approximately 17% of patients, objective responses were seen; approximately 31% had disease control. Points from the study as a whole: In blood, tumor-derived TCR clones expanded after radiotherapy plus ipilimumab.

The method was immunoSEQ multiplex PCR; TCRdb's version includes in-frame clones alone and lacks a portion of them. The sample shows 100,000 to 150,000 clones, roughly 74% of them seen only once. Germline V gives CDR1 MDHEN, CDR2 SYDVKM. Trimming cost V 5 bases and J 6 bases; bases outside gene matches: 7. This CDR3 is 14 amino acids long. This TCR was sampled from a human donor with non-small cell lung cancer who had a partial response to radiotherapy plus ipilimumab. This rearrangement joins TRBV28 to TRBJ1-2, with TRBD1 identical over 9 bases. Sequenced here: peripheral blood, sampled from a patient treated with radiotherapy plus ipilimumab. The CDR3 nucleotides read TGTGCCAGCAGTAACTCCGGGACAGGGAATGGCTACACCTTC. Its translation is CASSNSGTGNGYTF.